The entry that follows covers one T cell receptor (beta chain) sequence. The data belong to a study of control samples from healthy donors and cancer patients. V lost 6 bases to trimming and J lost 8 bases; unmatched junction nucleotides: 7. CDR1 is WNHNN, CDR2 SYGVQD, per germline (reference sequence). The CDR3 runs 13 residues. The method was immunoSEQ multiplex PCR; TCRdb's version includes in-frame clones alone and lacks a portion of them. The sample holds 130,000 or so clones, about nine tenths seen once. V and J are TRBV10-1 and TRBJ1-2, with 9 bases lining up with TRBD1. Sample: blood. The receptor comes from a man aged 35 to 55 in good health. CDR3 amino acids: CASSRDRGSGYTF. The CDR3 DNA is TGCGCCAGCAGCCGCGACAGGGGGAGCGGCTACACCTTC.